This T cell receptor (beta chain) was documented in a study of blood T cell repertoires in COVID-19. Study information: Samples taken during acute and convalescent COVID-19 were collected in the United States, Italy and Spain.

The germline V gene encodes CDR1 SNHLY and CDR2 FYNNEI. This CDR3 contains 18 residues. The J segment lost 4 bases and the V segment lost 2 bases, leaving 11 bases of the junction unmatched. Cohort 3 recovery required two negative PCRs, clearance, or symptom resolution. Original processing notes: The assay estimated nucleated cells by amplifying reference gene primers. TCRdb's table, derived via immunoSEQ multiplex PCR, lists solely in-frame clones and lacks some. V and J calls and clone size are those listed in that table; D and trimming were worked out from the DNA. The sample has 320,000 or so clones; about 90% are singletons.

The chain employs TRBV2 and TRBJ2-1, with TRBD2 matching over 10 bases. Material: PBMCs or T cells enriched from blood (not recorded which). This TCR came from a woman aged 30 to 39 who had recovered from COVID-19. DNA of the CDR3: TGTGCCAGCAGTGAAAGGTTCGCTAGCGGGGGCCCATACAATGAGCAGTTCTTC. Protein: CASSERFASGGPYNEQFF.